These T cell receptor beta chains were read from a single sample in a study of blood T cell repertoires in COVID-19. TCRdb keeps only in-frame clones here, not all; method: immunoSEQ multiplex PCR. The data show 120,000 to 150,000 clones, just under 85% seen once. The source material was peripheral blood. These receptors originate from a woman aged 40-49 years with active or convalescent COVID-19. Each CDR3 is given without its conserved first and last residue. The order of the fields is V gene, J gene, CDR3 protein.

v_gene: TRBV3-1/TRBV3-2
j_gene: TRBJ2-1
CDR3aa: ASSQDVATSGAYNEQF

v_gene: TRBV7-2
j_gene: TRBJ2-7
CDR3aa: ASSLDSGRINEQY

v_gene: TRBV9
j_gene: TRBJ2-2
CDR3aa: ASSVTSGPNTGELF

v_gene: TRBV28
j_gene: TRBJ1-1
CDR3aa: ASTPGGRTEAF

v_gene: TRBV10-3
j_gene: TRBJ1-5
CDR3aa: AISGGQGWQPQH

v_gene: TRBV19
j_gene: TRBJ2-4
CDR3aa: ASSTATSPAANIQY

v_gene: TRBV9
j_gene: TRBJ2-3
CDR3aa: ASSPLGGAVSTDTQY

v_gene: TRBV28
j_gene: TRBJ1-6
CDR3aa: ASSTLADADSPLH

v_gene: TRBV27
j_gene: TRBJ1-1
CDR3aa: ASSSSWAPNTEAF

v_gene: TRBV7-8
j_gene: TRBJ1-1
CDR3aa: ASSLAKTGGNTEAF

v_gene: TRBV28
j_gene: TRBJ1-5
CDR3aa: ASSTPGTGSRQPQH

v_gene: TRBV7-2
j_gene: TRBJ2-5
CDR3aa: ASSHGTSGQETQY